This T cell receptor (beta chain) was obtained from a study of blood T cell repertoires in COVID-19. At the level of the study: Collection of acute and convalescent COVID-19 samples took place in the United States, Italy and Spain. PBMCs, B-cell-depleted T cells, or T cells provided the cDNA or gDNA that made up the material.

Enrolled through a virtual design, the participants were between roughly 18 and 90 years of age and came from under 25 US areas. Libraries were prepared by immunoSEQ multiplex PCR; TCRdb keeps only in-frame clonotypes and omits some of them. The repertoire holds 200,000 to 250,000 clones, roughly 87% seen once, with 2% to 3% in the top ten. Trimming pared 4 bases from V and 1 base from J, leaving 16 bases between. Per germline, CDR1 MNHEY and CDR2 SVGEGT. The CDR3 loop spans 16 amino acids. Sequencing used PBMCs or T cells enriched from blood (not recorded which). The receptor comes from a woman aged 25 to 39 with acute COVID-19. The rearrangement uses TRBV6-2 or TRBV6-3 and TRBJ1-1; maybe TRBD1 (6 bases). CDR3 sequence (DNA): TGTGCCAGCAGTTCCCGAGGGGGTGAGAAGAACACTGAAGCTTTCTTT. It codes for CASSSRGGEKNTEAFF.